This is a list of T cell receptor beta chains from one sample in a study of blood T cell repertoires in COVID-19. Profiled with immunoSEQ multiplex PCR; TCRdb holds only in-frame clones, not every one. The table records over 100,000 clones, 82% of them present only once. The sample taken for sequencing was peripheral blood. All receptors derive from a woman between 65 and 79 years old with acute or convalescent COVID-19. CDR3s include the opening cysteine and the closing phenylalanine or tryptophan.

v_gene,CDR3aa
TRBV10-2,CASSQGSEAFF
TRBV30,CAWSAPPRGTGSNQPQHF
TRBV25-1,CASSELGQGNEKLFF
TRBV14,CASSDSRIGAFF
TRBV11-1,CASRSGSYEQYF
TRBV10-3,CAISAMGPSNQPQHF
TRBV9,CASSVAGAGNTIYF
TRBV9,CASSAAQGEYSPLHF
TRBV11-1,CASSVLPGQNTEAFF
TRBV7-2,CASSLIQQPQHF
TRBV5-1,CATWEGGGSEAFF
TRBV3-1/TRBV3-2,CASSQFDRANYGYTF
TRBV5-6,CASSFPRGKGEKLFF
TRBV6-5,CATRGSSYNEQFF
TRBV3-1/TRBV3-2,CASSPQGAGELFF
TRBV19,CASSTAGWGTEAFF
TRBV7-2,CASSLYKNIQYF
TRBV29-1,CSVVGTGGYEQYF
TRBV6-1,CASSELDRVPGELFF
TRBV6-4,CASSPGGNSPLHF
TRBV7-2,CASSPGLAGGLGELFF
TRBV18,CASSPTGNTEAFF
TRBV11-3,CASSQQAGSGETQYF
TRBV5-1,CASSLGDRNNEQFF
TRBV9,CASSARDTPPTGELFF
TRBV6-1,CASSEAGEPSVAFF
TRBV3-1/TRBV3-2,CASSHKGERKLSSGANVLTF
TRBV2,CASNYPARERGAVQYF
TRBV5-1,CASSLSRTGGLYGYTF
TRBV7-8,CASSSHRGQGGEPQHF